This T cell receptor (beta chain) derives from a study of response to subunit inactivated influenza vaccine. General observations from the study: Each seasonal flu vaccination may recruit only limited new T cells, authors suggested.

Concerning this clonotype itself: Its target is not known.

In TCRdb, the RT-PCR reads were re-called with MiXCR into one record per CDR3 protein. The sample holds some 850,000 distinct CDR3 sequences; roughly 18% are singletons and the top ten take 9.5% to 13%. The CDR3 sequence is 16 residues long. Germline lookup yields CDR1 KGHDR and CDR2 SFDVKD. V shed 4 bases and J 2 bases; nucleotides not matched to a gene: 8. The chain carries TRBV24-1 and TRBJ2-3, with 7 bases lining up with TRBD2. The source material was PBMCs from blood, sampled about 5 days after vaccination. The source is a man aged 50 to 60 who received an inactivated influenza vaccine. The CDR3 bases are TGTGCCACCAGTGACAACCGGGACTACCCCACAGATACGCAGTATTTT. Its translation: CATSDNRDYPTDTQYF.